These T cell receptor beta chains were read from a single sample in a study of blood T cell repertoires in COVID-19. Here immunoSEQ multiplex PCR was the method, and the copy in TCRdb shows in-frame clones only, minus some. The table lists around 250,000 clones, 86% of them singletons, with around 1.7% in the top ten. Sequenced sample: peripheral blood. These receptor sequences come from a woman between 55 and 75 years old who had recovered from COVID-19. Each CDR3 is given with its conserved first and last residue. A D gene is named only where the DNA matches it firmly. Only part of the rows carry a size: once, few, many, or a class if the clone is expanded.

j_gene	v_gene	d_gene	abundance	CDR3aa	CDR3nt
TRBJ1-3	TRBV9	TRBD1	.	CASSAWDRGENTIYF	TGTGCCAGCAGCGCCTGGGACAGGGGGGAAAACACCATATATTTT
TRBJ2-2	TRBV5-1	.	.	CASSWGVANTGELFF	TGCGCCAGCAGCTGGGGGGTAGCGAACACCGGGGAGCTGTTTTTT
TRBJ2-2	TRBV27	TRBD1	.	CASSSTGRGELFF	TGTGCCAGCAGTTCGACAGGGCGCGGGGAGCTGTTTTTT
TRBJ2-3	TRBV7-2	.	.	CASSPTGVTDTQYF	TGTGCCAGCAGCCCGACCGGGGTCACAGATACGCAGTATTTT
TRBJ2-1	TRBV3-1/TRBV3-2	TRBD2	.	CASSLSWTSGGSASNEQFF	TGTGCCAGCAGCCTATCTTGGACTAGCGGGGGCTCAGCGAGTAATGAGCAGTTCTTC
TRBJ2-5	TRBV5-6	.	.	CASSFERDQETQYF	TGTGCCAGCAGCTTTGAACGGGATCAAGAGACCCAGTACTTC
TRBJ1-5	TRBV6-5	.	few	CASTGGVGQPQHF	TGTGCCAGCACCGGCGGGGTGGGTCAGCCCCAGCATTTT
TRBJ2-3	TRBV7-3	.	.	CASSSVGASWDTQYF	TGTGCCAGCAGCTCAGTAGGGGCGAGCTGGGATACGCAGTATTTT
TRBJ1-5	TRBV4-1	TRBD1	.	CASSQRDRGNQPQHF	TGCGCCAGCAGCCAACGTGACAGGGGTAATCAGCCCCAGCATTTT
TRBJ2-7	TRBV27	TRBD1	.	CASRPGTGGSYEQYF	TGTGCCAGCCGACCCGGGACAGGGGGCTCTTACGAGCAGTACTTC
TRBJ1-5	TRBV6-5	.	.	CASSIRQGNQPQHF	TGTGCCAGCAGTATTAGACAGGGCAATCAGCCCCAGCATTTT
TRBJ1-5	TRBV18	.	.	CASSPGGISNQPQHF	TGTGCCAGCTCACCAGGAGGAATTAGCAATCAGCCCCAGCATTTT
TRBJ1-2	TRBV5-1	.	.	CASSLNQGGRDGYTF	TGCGCCAGCAGCTTGAACCAGGGCGGTCGAGACGGCTACACCTTC
TRBJ1-1	TRBV18	TRBD1	.	CASSTTGGTEAFF	TGTGCCAGCTCAACGACAGGGGGCACTGAAGCTTTCTTT
TRBJ1-1	TRBV19	.	once	CASSIGLGEEGTEAFF	TGTGCCAGTAGTATCGGTTTAGGGGAAGAAGGGACTGAAGCTTTCTTT
TRBJ1-1	TRBV11-3	.	.	CASSLDRVTEAFF	TGTGCCAGCAGCTTAGACAGGGTTACTGAAGCTTTCTTT
TRBJ2-1	TRBV11-2	.	.	CASSLVTSSYNEQFF	TGTGCCAGCAGCTTGGTGACTAGCTCCTACAATGAGCAGTTCTTC
TRBJ1-2	TRBV18	.	.	CASSPPTGLLYGYTF	TGTGCCAGCTCACCACCCACAGGTTTGCTCTATGGCTACACCTTC
TRBJ2-1	TRBV14	TRBD1	.	CASSQGGGHSYNEQFF	TGTGCCAGCAGCCAAGGAGGGGGCCACTCCTACAATGAGCAGTTCTTC
TRBJ2-1	TRBV5-6	TRBD2	.	CASSTHLAGAGGEQFF	TGTGCCAGCAGCACGCACCTAGCGGGGGCTGGGGGGGAGCAGTTCTTC
TRBJ1-2	TRBV9	.	.	CASSVAGEWTF	TGTGCCAGCAGCGTAGCCGGGGAGTGGACCTTC
TRBJ1-5	TRBV27	TRBD1	few	CASRRDREGQPQHF	TGTGCCAGCAGGAGGGACAGGGAGGGTCAGCCCCAGCATTTT
TRBJ2-4	TRBV3-1/TRBV3-2	.	.	CASSQDAATRGNIQYF	TGTGCCAGCAGCCAAGATGCGGCCACCCGAGGAAACATTCAGTACTTC
TRBJ2-7	TRBV27	TRBD1	.	CASTLPPGQGSCYEQYF	TGTGCCAGCACTCTCCCTCCGGGACAGGGATCTTGCTACGAGCAGTACTTC
TRBJ2-1	TRBV7-3	TRBD2	few	CASSLRSGLAGTLSSYNEQFF	TGTGCCAGCAGCTTAAGGAGTGGACTAGCGGGGACCCTGAGCTCCTACAATGAGCAGTTCTTC
TRBJ1-5	TRBV19	TRBD1	.	CASSIDLWGQGRVGNQPQHF	TGTGCCAGTAGTATAGATCTATGGGGACAGGGTCGTGTGGGCAATCAGCCCCAGCATTTT
TRBJ2-7	TRBV11-2	.	once	CASSLQTAYEQYF	TGTGCCAGCAGCTTACAGACAGCCTACGAGCAGTACTTC
TRBJ1-1	TRBV9	TRBD1	.	CASSRTGGSTEAFF	TGTGCCAGCAGCCGGACAGGGGGGAGTACTGAAGCTTTCTTT
TRBJ1-2	TRBV19	.	.	CASSQGRWGYTF	TGTGCCAGTAGTCAGGGGCGATGGGGCTACACCTTC
TRBJ2-1	TRBV7-7	TRBD2	once	CASSLAGGPYNEQFF	TGTGCTAGCAGCTTAGCGGGGGGGCCCTACAATGAGCAGTTCTTC
TRBJ2-5	TRBV19	TRBD1	once	CASSMDREETQYF	TGTGCCAGTAGTATGGACAGGGAAGAGACCCAGTACTTC
TRBJ1-1	TRBV27	.	.	CASSLNMNTEAFF	TGTGCCAGCAGTTTAAACATGAACACTGAAGCTTTCTTT
TRBJ2-2	TRBV11-2	.	once	CASSLVSLGELFF	TGTGCCAGCAGCTTAGTGTCCCTCGGGGAGCTGTTTTTT
TRBJ2-7	TRBV21-1	.	.	CASSTLRHVYEQYF	TGTGCCAGCAGCACCCTAAGACACGTCTACGAGCAGTACTTC
TRBJ2-2	TRBV6-2/TRBV6-3	.	.	CASSFSGTLTGELFF	TGTGCCAGCAGTTTCTCCGGGACACTCACCGGGGAGCTGTTTTTT
TRBJ2-3	TRBV5-1	TRBD2	.	CASSLVTSGGRVDTQYF	TGCGCCAGCAGCTTGGTGACTAGCGGGGGGCGAGTAGATACGCAGTATTTT
TRBJ1-6	TRBV9	.	.	CASSTSTLAGNSPLHF	TGTGCCAGCAGCACTTCGACCCTAGCGGGTAATTCACCCCTCCACTTT
TRBJ2-7	TRBV18	.	.	CASSPLLPGTSSYEQYF	TGTGCCAGCTCACCACTACTCCCCGGGACATCCTCCTACGAGCAGTACTTC
TRBJ2-7	TRBV6-5	.	.	CASRLAPSYEQYF	TGTGCCAGCAGGTTAGCTCCCTCCTACGAGCAGTACTTC
TRBJ2-7	TRBV13	TRBD1	.	CASSLGTGAPLEQYF	TGTGCCAGCAGCTTAGGCACAGGGGCCCCTCTCGAGCAGTACTTC
TRBJ2-2	TRBV11-2	.	.	CASSLQGNTGELFF	TGTGCCAGCAGCTTACAGGGCAACACCGGGGAGCTGTTTTTT
TRBJ2-1	TRBV7-2	TRBD2	.	CASSSQGLAGSSYNEQFF	TGTGCCAGCAGCTCCCAAGGACTAGCGGGCAGCTCCTACAATGAGCAGTTCTTC
TRBJ2-2	TRBV6-5	.	.	CASVARVDTGELFF	TGTGCCAGCGTCGCCAGGGTCGACACCGGGGAGCTGTTTTTT
TRBJ1-6	TRBV6-4	.	.	CASSDEGGSPLHF	TGTGCCAGCAGTGACGAAGGGGGATCACCCCTCCACTTT
TRBJ1-2	TRBV3-1/TRBV3-2	TRBD1	once	CASSQGRRTGGAGGYTF	TGTGCCAGCAGCCAAGGTCGTAGGACAGGGGGAGCAGGGGGCTACACCTTC
TRBJ1-2	TRBV5-1	TRBD1	.	CASSAHGTGGPLNYGYTF	TGCGCCAGCAGCGCCCATGGGACAGGGGGCCCCCTGAACTATGGCTACACCTTC
TRBJ2-5	TRBV19	TRBD2	.	CASSGSAGQETQYF	TGTGCCAGTAGTGGATCAGCGGGGCAAGAGACCCAGTACTTC
TRBJ1-2	TRBV2	TRBD1	.	CASSGGQGLSGYTF	TGTGCCAGCAGCGGGGGACAGGGCTTATCAGGCTACACCTTC
TRBJ1-6	TRBV6-5	TRBD1	once	CASSRTGTGNSPLHF	TGTGCCAGCAGTCGGACCGGGACAGGGAATTCACCCCTCCACTTT
TRBJ1-5	TRBV27	.	.	CASAFFGRPGVQPQHF	TGTGCCAGCGCGTTTTTCGGACGGCCAGGGGTTCAGCCCCAGCATTTT
TRBJ1-3	TRBV28	.	.	CASSFQVSGNTIYF	TGTGCCAGCAGTTTCCAGGTCTCTGGAAACACCATATATTTT
TRBJ1-2	TRBV19	.	.	CAAGGWDYGYTF	TGTGCCGCCGGGGGTTGGGACTATGGCTACACCTTC
TRBJ1-1	TRBV14	.	few	CASSQQSGTEAFF	TGTGCCAGCAGCCAACAGTCGGGCACTGAAGCTTTCTTT
TRBJ1-4	TRBV6-5	.	.	CASSYGAEIEKLFF	TGTGCCAGCAGTTACGGGGCAGAAATTGAAAAACTGTTTTTT
TRBJ1-3	TRBV11-2	.	medium-sized	CASSLPARGNTIYF	TGTGCCAGCAGCCTCCCTGCGAGGGGAAACACCATATATTTT